The rows below give T cell receptor beta chains drawn from one sample of a study of T cell changes during pregnancy in multiple sclerosis. Clones were sequenced by immunoSEQ multiplex PCR, and TCRdb holds only the in-frame ones, with some missing. In the table there are 75,000 to 95,000 clones, 89% of which are singletons. Sample: peripheral blood, taken in the first trimester of pregnancy. These receptor sequences come from a female donor in good health, enrolled as a control in a pregnancy study. CDR3s include the opening cysteine and the closing phenylalanine or tryptophan. The D gene is left open where the match is weak. Size is omitted from some rows. Given values are once, few, many or a class for expanded clones.

TGCGCCAGCAGCTTGGGGACAGGGGTGGAGACCCAGTACTTC,CASSLGTGVETQYF,TRBJ2-5,-,TRBD1,TRBV5-1
TGTGCCAGTAGTATACCGACAGGGGGTGAGGGCTACACCTTC,CASSIPTGGEGYTF,TRBJ1-2,once,TRBD1,TRBV19
TGTGCCAGCAGCCTGGACAGGCGCGTATATGGCTACACCTTC,CASSLDRRVYGYTF,TRBJ1-2,few,TRBD1,TRBV27
TGTGCCAGCAGCCTTAAATCCGGGACAGGGAGAAACACTGAAGCTTTCTTT,CASSLKSGTGRNTEAFF,TRBJ1-1,once,TRBD1,TRBV5-6
TGTGCCAGCAGCTTAGCGGGGGGGTTTTCTAGTGGCTACACCTTC,CASSLAGGFSSGYTF,TRBJ1-2,-,-,TRBV7-6
TGTGCCTGGAGTGTAATCGTGAGAGGACTAGCGGCCTACAATGAGCAGTTCTTC,CAWSVIVRGLAAYNEQFF,TRBJ2-1,-,TRBD2,TRBV30
TGTGCCTGGAGTGTGGCGGGGCTGTCCACAGATACGCAGTATTTT,CAWSVAGLSTDTQYF,TRBJ2-3,-,-,TRBV30
TGTGCCAGCAGCCCGAGGGCGGTAGTTAATTCACCCCTCCACTTT,CASSPRAVVNSPLHF,TRBJ1-6,-,-,TRBV11-2
TGTGCCAGCAGCTTCCAGGGGTCCCGGCAAGAGACCCAGTACTTC,CASSFQGSRQETQYF,TRBJ2-5,-,-,TRBV5-6
TGTGCCAGCAGCTCATATCCGACAGGAGCAAATGAGCAGTTCTTC,CASSSYPTGANEQFF,TRBJ2-1,-,-,TRBV25-1
TGTGCCAGCAGCAAACTGGGCAGGGGGGACGAGCAGTACTTC,CASSKLGRGDEQYF,TRBJ2-7,-,-,TRBV21-1
TGTGCCAGCAGCCAAGGGGGACAGATTCTCTACGAGCAGTACTTC,CASSQGGQILYEQYF,TRBJ2-7,-,TRBD1,TRBV4-2
TGTGCCAGCACCTCTCCAGCGGGGGCCCGAGATACGCAGTATTTT,CASTSPAGARDTQYF,TRBJ2-3,-,TRBD2,TRBV2
TGCGCCAGCAGCGCCGGGACAGGGGGCTTTGAAGCTTTCTTT,CASSAGTGGFEAFF,TRBJ1-1,-,TRBD1,TRBV5-1
TGTGCCAGCAGCTTGGGTGGGCGAGGCACAGATACGCAGTATTTT,CASSLGGRGTDTQYF,TRBJ2-3,-,-,TRBV5-6
TGTGCCAGCACCCTTACAGGGTGGGACACCGGGGAGCTGTTTTTT,CASTLTGWDTGELFF,TRBJ2-2,-,-,TRBV7-8
TGTGCCAGTTCTCTTAGCGGGAGGAACTACGAGCAGTACTTC,CASSLSGRNYEQYF,TRBJ2-7,few,TRBD2,TRBV19
TGTGCCAGTAGCCAGAGGGAGCGGGGGCCACGGGAGACCCAGTACTTC,CASSQRERGPRETQYF,TRBJ2-5,-,TRBD2,TRBV19
TGTGCCAGTAGTATTCAGGGATCCGCCTATGGCTACACCTTC,CASSIQGSAYGYTF,TRBJ1-2,-,-,TRBV19
TGTGCCAGCTCACAAGTTGACAGAACTAACTATGGCTACACCTTC,CASSQVDRTNYGYTF,TRBJ1-2,-,-,TRBV18
TGCGCCAGCAGTGCCGGGACTAGCGGGAGTGCCCGCTCCTACAATGAGCAGTTCTTC,CASSAGTSGSARSYNEQFF,TRBJ2-1,-,TRBD2,TRBV10-2
TGTGCCAGCAGTTTTCTACAGGTCAATACTGAAGCTTTCTTT,CASSFLQVNTEAFF,TRBJ1-1,once,-,TRBV28
TGTGCCAGCAGCCCCGACAGGGTAGGCGATGAGCAGTTCTTC,CASSPDRVGDEQFF,TRBJ2-1,-,TRBD1,TRBV6-5
TGTGCCAGCAGTTCCGGACCCGGGACAGGGTATCAGCCCCAGCATTTT,CASSSGPGTGYQPQHF,TRBJ1-5,-,TRBD1,TRBV7-9
TGTGCCAGCAGCTCCCGGGACAGGGGCCCTTACGAGCAGTACTTC,CASSSRDRGPYEQYF,TRBJ2-7,-,TRBD1,TRBV5-4
TGTGCCAGCAGTGACAGGGTCAATCAGCCCCAGCATTTT,CASSDRVNQPQHF,TRBJ1-5,once,-,TRBV2
TGTGCCAGCAGCGTAATGGGACTAGCGGGGGTCAATGAGCAGTTCTTC,CASSVMGLAGVNEQFF,TRBJ2-1,-,TRBD2,TRBV9
TGTGCCAGCAGCCAAGATTCTTCCGTTAGAGGCTATGGCTACACCTTC,CASSQDSSVRGYGYTF,TRBJ1-2,-,-,TRBV4-2
TGTGCCAGCAACCTCGCCGGGTCTTTGAATCAGCCCCAGCATTTT,CASNLAGSLNQPQHF,TRBJ1-5,-,-,TRBV6-1
TGTGCCAGCAGCTTAACCGGGACAGGGAGCAATTCCTATAATTCACCCCTCCACTTT,CASSLTGTGSNSYNSPLHF,TRBJ1-6,-,TRBD1,TRBV7-2
TGTGCCAGCACTCCTTGGGGACAGAGCAATCAGCCCCAGCATTTT,CASTPWGQSNQPQHF,TRBJ1-5,-,TRBD1,TRBV6-1
TGCAGCGTTGATAGCTATGGCTACACCTTC,CSVDSYGYTF,TRBJ1-2,-,-,TRBV29-1
TGTGCCTGGAGTGTACCAAGGGATGGGGGGTACGAGCAGTACTTC,CAWSVPRDGGYEQYF,TRBJ2-7,-,-,TRBV30
TGTGCCAGCAGCCAACAGGGGGCCCTTACTAATGAAAAACTGTTTTTT,CASSQQGALTNEKLFF,TRBJ1-4,once,TRBD1,TRBV14
TGCGCCAGCAGCCAAGATTACAGGTTGAAGGATCAGCCCCAGCATTTT,CASSQDYRLKDQPQHF,TRBJ1-5,-,-,TRBV4-1
TGTGCCAGCAGCTTAGTCGGTGGGGGGGCAAGCAATGAGCAGTTCTTC,CASSLVGGGASNEQFF,TRBJ2-1,-,-,TRBV7-8
TGTGCCAGCAGCCAAGATCATGGGGGGGGTGGAGATACGCAGTATTTT,CASSQDHGGGGDTQYF,TRBJ2-3,-,TRBD2,TRBV4-2
TGTGCCAGCACCTTGAACCGGGACAGGGGTGGCTACACCTTC,CASTLNRDRGGYTF,TRBJ1-2,-,TRBD1,TRBV6-1
TGTGCCAGCAGCCTTACATACCAGAGACTTAAGCAGTATTTT,CASSLTYQRLKQYF,TRBJ2-3,-,-,TRBV7-9
TGTGCCAGCAGCCAAGATTACAGGGGGCCCTATGGCTACACCTTC,CASSQDYRGPYGYTF,TRBJ1-2,-,TRBD1,TRBV14
TGTGCCAGCAGTTGGGGAAAGGGTTACGGACTCTACGAGCAGTACTTC,CASSWGKGYGLYEQYF,TRBJ2-7,-,-,TRBV6-5
TGTGCCTGGGTTGAACAGGGGTTCGGCTACGAGCAGTACTTC,CAWVEQGFGYEQYF,TRBJ2-7,-,TRBD1,TRBV30
TGTGCCAGTGAGACAGGGGGCGCATTTGGCTACACCTTC,CASETGGAFGYTF,TRBJ1-2,-,TRBD1,TRBV28
TGTGCCAGCAGTAGAGGGGGACTATACCAAGAGACCCAGTACTTC,CASSRGGLYQETQYF,TRBJ2-5,-,-,TRBV7-2
TGTGCCTGTCGGGGGGAAGGGAGTGGTCGGCAGCCCCAGCATTTT,CACRGEGSGRQPQHF,TRBJ1-5,-,-,TRBV19
TGTGCCAGCAGCCAAGAGGTAATCAGGGGTCAGCCCCAGCATTTT,CASSQEVIRGQPQHF,TRBJ1-5,-,-,TRBV4-2
TGTGCCAGTATCAGGGTATACGGACAGGGGGCCTCTGAAGCTTTCTTT,CASIRVYGQGASEAFF,TRBJ1-1,-,TRBD1,TRBV19
TGTGCCAGCAGAGAAGGGGGCTTCAATCAGCCCCAGCATTTT,CASREGGFNQPQHF,TRBJ1-5,-,TRBD1,TRBV2
TGTGCCAGCAGTGAACAGGGGGATTTCGCTGAAGCTTTCTTT,CASSEQGDFAEAFF,TRBJ1-1,-,TRBD1,TRBV2
TGTGCCAGCAGCCGTGAGGACAAGCACTATGGCTACACCTTC,CASSREDKHYGYTF,TRBJ1-2,few,-,TRBV14